This T cell receptor (beta chain) derives from a study of T cells after yellow fever vaccination. About this clonotype: Its cognate antigen is unknown.

Germline values: CDR1 MNHEY, CDR2 SMNVEV (reference sequence). There are 13 residues in the CDR3. Losses at the gene ends were 5 bases for V and 7 bases for J; bases not matched to a gene: 6. Template switching by 5'RACE produced TCR cDNA, adding a universal primer site and UMIs. A single record per CDR3 protein comes from TCRdb applying MiXCR to the 5' RACE reads. Of around 340,000 distinct CDR3 sequences in the sample, 8.7% were seen once. Study conclusions and caveats: One caveat is that FACS-sorted repertoires could contain abundant clonotypes contaminating from the bulk population. Most clones from primary vaccination resurfaced after the booster (about 96% CD4, 88% CD8).

The TCR comes from a man younger than 35 who received the YFV17D yellow fever vaccine. The material was PBMCs, obtained on the day of the first yellow fever vaccination. The chain couples TRBV27 to TRBJ2-3; TRBD1 agrees at 7 bases. CDR3 protein: CASSTTGAYTQYF. In DNA form, the CDR3 reads TGTGCCAGCAGTACCACAGGGGCGTATACGCAGTATTTT.